Described below is a single TCR beta chain sequence and its context. The method was immunoSEQ multiplex PCR; TCRdb's version includes in-frame clones alone and lacks a portion of them. This sample yields about 68,000 clones, of which 90% are seen a single time; roughly 1.5% belongs to the top ten. The data belong to a study of T cell changes during pregnancy in multiple sclerosis. This CDR3 has 15 residues. Germline V gives CDR1 LNHDA, CDR2 SQIVND (reference sequence). V lost 7 bases and J 0 bases, leaving 13 bases between the germline ends. This sample comprised peripheral blood, obtained in the third trimester of pregnancy. The receptor's source is a female donor with multiple sclerosis, enrolled in a pregnancy study. This rearrangement joins TRBV19 to TRBJ1-5, with a weak D call TRBD1 (5 bases). As DNA, the CDR3 is TGTGCCAGTACCTGGGGCCAGACTAGCAATCAGCCCCAGCATTTT. It translates to CASTWGQTSNQPQHF.